What follows are 16 T cell receptor beta chains derived from one specimen sequenced in a study of blood T cell repertoires in COVID-19. Assay: immunoSEQ multiplex PCR; the TCRdb copy retains only in-frame clones and omits some. Of hundreds of thousands of clones in the sample, 85% are singletons; the top ten hold about 19%. The source material was PBMCs or T cells enriched from blood (not recorded which). The receptor set was obtained from a man aged 35 to 55 who had recovered from COVID-19.

V usage is TRBV4-1 and J usage is TRBJ2-2; maybe TRBD1 (5 bases). The CDR3 is made up of 15 amino acids. V lost 0 bases to trimming and J lost 6 bases, with 11 bases between them. The germline CDR1 and CDR2 sequences are MGHRA and YSYEKL. The DNA of the CDR3 is TGCGCCAGCAGCCAAGAATTACAGGTACCCGGGGAGCTGTTTTTT. Translation gives CASSQELQVPGELFF.

V usage is TRBV5-4 and J usage is TRBJ2-6; no reliable D call. The ends were cut back, 0 bases at V and 0 bases at J, with 4 bases in the middle. Germline CDR1 and CDR2: SGHNT and YYREEE (reference sequence). This CDR3 has 15 residues. The CDR3 DNA follows: TGTGCCAGCAGCTTGGGAGGCTCTGGGGCCAACGTCCTGACTTTC. Residues: CASSLGGSGANVLTF.

On this clone: A read error may produce the germline difference seen at one junction end. CDR3 nucleotide sequence: TGTGCCAGCAGTTTGTACAGCGGGAACGCCGGGGAGCTGTTTTTT. This translates into CASSLYSGNAGELFF. V and J are TRBV27 and TRBJ2-2; 7 nucleotides line up with TRBD2. The CDR3 totals 15 residues. Germline CDR1 is MNHEY and CDR2 is SMNVEV (reference sequence).

V is TRBV30 and J is TRBJ2-2, with 9 bases that match TRBD2. The CDR3 contains 15 residues. Germline V CDR1 and CDR2: GTSNPN, SVGIG (reference sequence). J gave up 1 base and V 0 bases, and 0 bases lay outside the gene matches. DNA for the CDR3: TGTGCCTGGAGTGTAGCGGGAGGGAACACCGGGGAGCTGTTTTTT. Translating gives CAWSVAGGNTGELFF. The full variable domain, with the rest looked up from reference TRBV30 and TRBJ2-2, is SQTIHQWPATLVQPVGSPLSLECTVEGTSNPNLYWYRQAAGRGLQLLFYSVGIGQISSEVPQNLSASRPQDRQFILSSKKLLLSDSGFYLCAWSVAGGNTGELFFGEGSRLTVL.

The chain employs TRBV7-9 and TRBJ2-1; 12 positions agree with TRBD2. The germline V gene encodes CDR1 SEHNR and CDR2 FQNEAQ (reference sequence). After removal of 5 bases from V and 2 bases from J, the junction contained 4 bases not matched to a gene. The CDR3 runs to 16 residues. This chain's CDR3 is CASSPSSGRAYNEQFF. In DNA form, the CDR3 reads TGTGCCAGCAGCCCCTCTAGCGGGAGGGCCTACAATGAGCAGTTCTTC. Full variable domain (missing parts from reference TRBV7-9 and TRBJ2-1): DTGVSQNPRHKITKRGQNVTFRCDPISEHNRLYWYRQTLGQGPEFLTYFQNEAQLEKSRLLSDRFSAERPKGSFSTLEIQRTEQGDSAMYLCASSPSSGRAYNEQFFGPGTRLTVL.

The chain carries TRBV14 and TRBJ2-1; 7 bases agree with TRBD2. J gave up 7 bases and V 4 bases, and 7 bases lay outside the gene matches. This CDR3 region has 14 residues. Germline CDR1 is SGHDN and CDR2 is FVKESK. The CDR3 region is CASSLAGDWNEQFF. In DNA form, the CDR3 reads TGTGCCAGCAGCCTCGCGGGAGATTGGAATGAGCAGTTCTTC.

The J gene is TRBJ2-2, the V gene TRBV4-1, with 8 nucleotides matching TRBD1. The J segment lost 1 base and the V segment lost 5 bases, leaving 12 bases of the junction unmatched. This CDR3 contains 18 residues. Germline CDR1 and CDR2: MGHRA and YSYEKL. CDR3 nucleotide sequence: TGCGCCAGCAGCGCCTACCGTTCCGGGACAGGGAACACCGGGGAGCTGTTTTTT. It yields the protein CASSAYRSGTGNTGELFF.

DNA of the CDR3: TGTGCCAGCAGACACTATTTGGGGCCCCTGAACACCGGGGAGCTGTTTTTT. Translated: CASRHYLGPLNTGELFF. The chain combines TRBV11-2 with TRBJ2-2; possibly TRBD1 for D (5 bases). The germline gives CDR1 SGHAT, CDR2 FQNNGV. The CDR3 totals 17 residues. Deletions cut 6 bases from V and 1 base from J, with 18 bases between.

The chain links TRBV7-2 to TRBJ1-3; tentative D call: TRBD1 (5 bases). V was cut by 2 bases and J by 0 bases, with 17 bases left in between. CDR1 SGHTA and CDR2 FQGNSA come from the germline V gene. The CDR3 has 18 residues. The CDR3 DNA follows: TGTGCCAGCAGCTTACCACAATTAAGAAGGGGCTCTGGAAACACCATATATTTT. Protein sequence: CASSLPQLRRGSGNTIYF.

The rearrangement uses TRBV13 and TRBJ2-7; D may be TRBD2 (5 bases). V was pared by 0 bases and J by 6 bases, with 9 bases between. This CDR3 has 13 residues. Germline CDR1 PRHDT, CDR2 FYEKMQ (reference sequence). The CDR3: CASSLGEGTEQYF. The CDR3 bases are TGTGCCAGCAGCTTAGGTGAGGGAACCGAGCAGTACTTC.

The chain employs TRBV7-3 and TRBJ2-1; TRBD1 agrees at 10 bases. Losses at the gene ends were 5 bases for V and 8 bases for J; bases not matched to a gene: 6. The length of the CDR3 is 14 residues. Germline V gene sequence: CDR1 SGHTA, CDR2 FQGTGA. The CDR3 reads CASSTTGGWDEQFF. The CDR3 nucleotides read TGTGCCAGCAGCACGACAGGGGGCTGGGATGAGCAGTTCTTC.

The gene calls are TRBV30 and TRBJ1-4, with 9 bases that match TRBD1. Germline CDR1 reads GTSNPN; CDR2 reads SVGIG (reference sequence). After removal of 3 bases from V and 5 bases from J, the junction contained 4 bases not matched to a gene. CDR3 length: 14 residues. Here the CDR3 DNA reads TGTGCCTGGAGGTACGGACAGGGGAATGAAAAACTGTTTTTT. Translated, it gives CAWRYGQGNEKLFF. The full variable domain, with the rest looked up from reference TRBV30 and TRBJ1-4, is SQTIHQWPATLVQPVGSPLSLECTVEGTSNPNLYWYRQAAGRGLQLLFYSVGIGQISSEVPQNLSASRPQDRQFILSSKKLLLSDSGFYLCAWRYGQGNEKLFFGSGTQLSVL.

The J gene is TRBJ2-5, the V gene TRBV5-4; a possible D gene is TRBD1 (5 bases). This CDR3 has 15 amino acids. V lost 3 bases and J 1 base, leaving 13 bases between the germline ends. Per germline, CDR1 SGHNT and CDR2 YYREEE (reference sequence). This chain's CDR3 is CASSYALTGQETQYF. In DNA form, the CDR3 reads TGTGCCAGCAGCTACGCACTTACAGGCCAAGAGACCCAGTACTTC.

The rearrangement links TRBV30 to TRBJ1-2; weak D call: TRBD1 (5 bases). This CDR3 is 13 amino acids long. Trimming removed 2 bases from V and 6 bases from J, with 13 bases in between. The germline V gene encodes CDR1 GTSNPN and CDR2 SVGIG (reference sequence). This chain's CDR3 is CAWSRRGQNGYTF. The CDR3, as DNA: TGTGCCTGGAGTCGGAGGGGCCAGAATGGCTACACCTTC.

The V gene is TRBV24-1, the J gene TRBJ2-1; maybe TRBD2 (6 bases). Between the trimmed V and J ends, which lost 4 bases and 5 bases, there was a span of 20 bases. Germline CDR1 is KGHDR and CDR2 is SFDVKD. The CDR3 is made up of 17 amino acids. In DNA form, the CDR3 reads TGTGCCACCAGTGACAAATCCGGAACTAGCTTGAACAATGAGCAGTTCTTC. The encoded protein is CATSDKSGTSLNNEQFF.

The V call is TRBV5-1, the J call TRBJ1-2, with TRBD1 matching 9 bases. Germline V gives CDR1 SGHRS, CDR2 YFSETQ. This CDR3 comprises 15 residues. The V segment lost 4 bases and the J segment 8 bases; nucleotides outside the gene matches: 12. The CDR3 region has the DNA TGCGCCAGCAGCGCAAGTGGGACAGGGAATTGGGGCTACACCTTC. It translates to CASSASGTGNWGYTF.